The 16 T cell receptor beta chains in this list originate from one sample, sequenced in a study of blood T cells in healthy people across ages. Alongside a J-beta primer mix, a sample-barcoded 5' primer served in a second PCR lasting roughly 7 to 12 cycles. TCRdb called the 5' RACE reads again in MiXCR, with one record for every CDR3 protein. Among fewer than 950,000 distinct CDR3 sequences, roughly 50% were seen once, and the ten largest hold about two fifths. Sequenced sample: blood. The receptors derive from a man older than 75 in good health.

This clonotype has just a few counts. The chain links TRBV28 to TRBJ2-5; D is uncertain. The CDR3 is made up of 12 amino acids. The V end was cut by 4 bases, the J end by 3 bases, with 6 bases between. In germline, CDR1 is MDHEN, CDR2 SYDVKM. This chain's CDR3 is CASSSSKETQYF. In DNA form, the CDR3 reads TGTGCCAGCAGTTCCTCTAAAGAGACCCAGTACTTC.

Regarding this clonotype: An end of the junction differs from the germline gene, which may be a read error. The J gene is TRBJ1-2, the V gene TRBV14, with 10 bases matching TRBD1. Per germline, CDR1 SGHDN and CDR2 FVKESK. The CDR3 has 13 amino acids. CDR3 amino acids: CASSRDRGFGNTF. Written as DNA, the CDR3 is TGTGCCAGCAGCCGGGACAGGGGTTTTGGCAACACCTTC.

This clonotype appeared a few times. V usage is TRBV11-2 and J usage is TRBJ2-4; possibly TRBD2 for D (5 bases). The CDR3 extends over 16 amino acids. With 4 bases removed from V and 7 bases from J, the gap between germline ends came to 20 bases. CDR1 is SGHAT and CDR2 is FQNNGV in the germline V gene. CDR3 amino acids: CASSSPRARGPNIQYF. As DNA, the CDR3 is TGTGCCAGCAGCTCCCCTCGGGCTAGAGGGCCGAACATTCAGTACTTC.

J is TRBJ2-5 and V is TRBV2, with 11 positions matching TRBD2. Germline CDR1 and CDR2: SNHLY and FYNNEI. CDR3 length: 16 residues. The V segment lost 4 bases and the J segment 4 bases; nucleotides outside the gene matches: 8. The chain's CDR3 is CASSGLAGLQRETQYF. The CDR3 bases are TGTGCCAGCAGTGGACTAGCGGGACTCCAGAGAGAGACCCAGTACTTC.

This clonotype was detected a few times. The J gene is TRBJ2-1, the V gene TRBV12-3 or TRBV12-4, with 7 bases fitting TRBD2. V shed 7 bases, J shed 8 bases, and the junction held 8 bases outside the gene matches. This CDR3 has 13 residues. CDR3 region: CASNREAGDEQFF. The CDR3 coding sequence is TGTGCCAGCAACCGGGAGGCCGGCGATGAGCAGTTCTTC.

The CDR3 sequence is CSVEQYTEAFF. CDR3 in DNA: TGCAGCGTTGAACAATACACTGAAGCTTTCTTT. The rearrangement joins TRBV29-1 to TRBJ1-1; D remains unclear. The CDR3 has 11 amino acids. Per germline, CDR1 SQVTM and CDR2 ANQGSEA. V lost 2 bases and J lost 3, with 4 bases in between.

V is TRBV11-2 and J is TRBJ2-7; D is unresolved. The end of the DNA is better explained by TRBJ2-5, so the J call may be wrong. This CDR3 is 14 amino acids long. Germline V CDR1 and CDR2: SGHAT, FQNNGV. CDR3 DNA sequence: TGTGCCAGCAGCTTAGTGTGGCTAGGAGAGACCCAGTACTTC. This sequence encodes CASSLVWLGETQYF.

J is TRBJ2-1 and V is TRBV7-9; D is undetermined. Germline assignment: CDR1 SEHNR and CDR2 FQNEAQ (reference sequence). The length of the CDR3 is 14 residues. With 0 bases removed from V and 10 bases from J, the gap between germline ends came to 13 bases. This CDR3 is CASSLAGFPQEQFF. The CDR3 nucleotides are TGTGCCAGCAGCTTAGCTGGCTTCCCCCAGGAGCAGTTCTTC.

The chain joins TRBV20-1 to TRBJ1-1; D perhaps matches TRBD1 (5 bases). The CDR3 covers 13 residues. Trimming removed 3 bases at V and 4 bases at J, with 12 bases between. Germline V gene data show CDR1 as DFQATT and CDR2 as SNEGSKA (reference sequence). The CDR3 DNA sequence: TGCAGTGCTAGTGCAGGGCAGGGCACTGAAGCTTTCTTT. Protein: CSASAGQGTEAFF.

The chain is built from TRBV30 and TRBJ2-7; perhaps D is TRBD1 or TRBD2 (6 bases each). The CDR3 is made up of 13 amino acids. V was clipped by 4 bases and J by 6 bases, with 16 bases between them. Germline lookup yields CDR1 GTSNPN and CDR2 SVGIG (reference sequence). The CDR3 DNA follows: TGTGCCTGGAATCCTATAGGGGGAGGCGAGCAGTACTTC. It is translated as CAWNPIGGGEQYF.

This clonotype was observed a few times. Written as DNA, the CDR3 is TGTGCCAGCAGTTTATCAACCGGGCCCTCCTACGAGCAGTACTTC. This gives the protein CASSLSTGPSYEQYF. The V gene is TRBV27, the J gene TRBJ2-7; D ambiguous. In germline, CDR1 is MNHEY, CDR2 SMNVEV (reference sequence). V lost 0 bases and J lost 0, with 9 bases in between. The CDR3 is 15 residues long.

This clonotype was observed a handful of times. The chain joins TRBV29-1 to TRBJ2-7; possibly TRBD1 or TRBD2 for D (5 bases each). Per the germline V gene, CDR1 is SQVTM and CDR2 is ANQGSEA. V was clipped by 3 bases and J by 2 bases, with 11 bases between them. This CDR3 contains 13 residues. For the CDR3, the DNA is TGCAGCGTTGACCGGGACGGGACCTACGAGCAGTACTTC. Its protein product is CSVDRDGTYEQYF.

The chain is built from TRBV11-2 and TRBJ2-5; D is perhaps TRBD1 (6 bases). The CDR3 totals 16 residues. Germline CDR1 and CDR2: SGHAT and FQNNGV. Trimming removed 1 base at V and 2 bases at J, with 14 bases between. The CDR3 is CASSLGDRSFQETQYF. CDR3 bases: TGTGCCAGCAGCTTAGGTGACAGGAGCTTTCAAGAGACCCAGTACTTC.

The chain links TRBV7-2 to TRBJ2-3; D remains unclear. The CDR3 covers 12 residues. Germline CDR1 and CDR2: SGHTA and FQGNSA. The ends were cut back, 1 base at V and 9 bases at J, with 8 bases in the middle. The CDR3 loop is CASSLGVITQYF. In DNA form, the CDR3 reads TGTGCCAGCAGCTTAGGCGTTATCACGCAGTATTTT.

This chain links TRBV20-1 with TRBJ1-5; maybe TRBD1 (5 bases). The CDR3 loop spans 15 amino acids. Trimming shortened V by 1 base and J by 3 bases, and 13 bases separated the two germline ends. From germline, CDR1 is DFQATT and CDR2 SNEGSKA (reference sequence). CDR3 sequence: CSARVEAGNNQPQHF. The CDR3 DNA is TGCAGTGCTAGAGTCGAAGCAGGGAACAATCAGCCCCAGCATTTT.

This chain joins TRBV5-1 and TRBJ1-2; 11 bases are shared with TRBD1. The CDR3 is made up of 16 amino acids. Germline loops: CDR1 SGHRS, CDR2 YFSETQ. The trim removed 4 bases at V and 2 bases at J, leaving 7 bases unmatched. The CDR3 DNA follows: TGCGCCAGCAGCCAGGGACAGGGGGGGACCAACTATGGCTACACCTTC. This codes for CASSQGQGGTNYGYTF.